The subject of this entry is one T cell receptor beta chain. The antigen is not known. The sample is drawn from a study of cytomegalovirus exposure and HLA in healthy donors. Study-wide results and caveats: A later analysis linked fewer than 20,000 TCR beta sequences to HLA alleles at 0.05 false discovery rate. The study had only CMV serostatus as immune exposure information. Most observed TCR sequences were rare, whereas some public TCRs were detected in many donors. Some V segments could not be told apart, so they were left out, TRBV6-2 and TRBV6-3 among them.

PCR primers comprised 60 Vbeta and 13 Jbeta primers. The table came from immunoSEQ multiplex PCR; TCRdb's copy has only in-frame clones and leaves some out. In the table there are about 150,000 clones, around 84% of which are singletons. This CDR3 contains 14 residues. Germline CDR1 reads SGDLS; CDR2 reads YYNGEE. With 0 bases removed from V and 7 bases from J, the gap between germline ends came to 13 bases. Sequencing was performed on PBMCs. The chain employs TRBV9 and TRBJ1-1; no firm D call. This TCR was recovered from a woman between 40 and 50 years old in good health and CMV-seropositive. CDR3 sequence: CASSVGSKEGEAFF. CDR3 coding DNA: TGTGCCAGCAGCGTAGGTTCCAAGGAGGGTGAAGCTTTCTTT.